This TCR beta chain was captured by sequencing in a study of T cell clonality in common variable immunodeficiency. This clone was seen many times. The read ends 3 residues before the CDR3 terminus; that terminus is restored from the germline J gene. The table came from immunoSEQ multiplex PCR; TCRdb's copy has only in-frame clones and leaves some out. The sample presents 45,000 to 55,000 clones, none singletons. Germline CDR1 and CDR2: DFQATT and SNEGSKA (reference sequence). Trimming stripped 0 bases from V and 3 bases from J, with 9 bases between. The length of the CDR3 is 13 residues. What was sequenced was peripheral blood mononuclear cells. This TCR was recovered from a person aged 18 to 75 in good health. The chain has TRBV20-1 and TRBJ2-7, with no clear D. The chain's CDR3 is CSAREERFYEQYF. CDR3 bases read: TGCAGTGCTAGAGAGGAGCGTTTCTACGAG.